This T cell receptor (beta chain) derives from a study of CD8+CD57+ T cells in acquired aplastic anemia. The TCR beta profiling, which covered VDJ combination and CDR3 sequence, was carried out using genomic DNA as the template. TCRdb used MiXCR to reprocess the reads, holding one entry per CDR3 protein. The profile covers over 150,000 distinct CDR3 sequences, with roughly three fifths appearing a single time and under 45% taken by the ten largest. Those patients picked for sequencing had displayed CD8+CD57+ cell expansion on flow cytometry. V lost 3 bases, J lost 3 bases, and 15 bases lay in between. Germline CDR1 is MGHRA and CDR2 is YSYEKL. The CDR3 is made up of 16 amino acids. Notes on this clonotype: Its antigen is not identified.

Study-wide findings and caveats: The study identified 25 to 30 CD8+ CDR3 sequences shared by patients and controls.

The source is a human donor with aplastic anemia. Material: sorted CD4+, CD8+, or CD8+CD57+ T cells (not recorded which) from PBMCs. The chain combines TRBV4-1 with TRBJ1-5; D may be TRBD1 (6 bases). CDR3 nucleotide sequence: TGCGCCAGCAGCCAGGATGACAGGCCCTTCAATCAGCCCCAGCATTTT. Amino acid sequence: CASSQDDRPFNQPQHF.